This T cell receptor (beta chain) was found in a study of CD4 T cells in relation to SARS-CoV-2 and coronaviruses. Deep TCR-beta sequencing used DNA from uncultured naive and memory CD4+ T cells. Assay used: immunoSEQ multiplex PCR; TCRdb lists only in-frame clones, some missing. The table shows tens of thousands of clones, with more than 75% occurring only once. Notes on the study in general: About 65% of donors had memory CD4+ clonotypes crossrecognizing SARS-CoV-2 and common cold coronavirus spike.

In this sample, this clone turned up once. Its cognate antigen is unknown. The CDR3 totals 13 residues. With 3 bases removed from V and 4 bases from J, the gap between germline ends came to 9 bases. Germline values: CDR1 MDHEN, CDR2 SYDVKM. The sequenced sample consisted of memory CD4+ T cells from PBMCs. This TCR came from an adult with COVID-19. The gene calls are TRBV28 and TRBJ2-5; perhaps D is TRBD1 or TRBD2 (7 bases each). CDR3 nucleotide sequence: TGTGCCAGCAGTTTCAGGGGGGGAGAGACCCAGTACTTC. As protein: CASSFRGGETQYF. The full variable domain, with the rest looked up from reference TRBV28 and TRBJ2-5, is DVKVTQSSRYLVKRTGEKVFLECVQDMDHENMFWYRQDPGLGLRLIYFSYDVKMKEKGDIPEGYSVSREKKERFSLILESASTNQTSMYLCASSFRGGETQYFGPGTRLLVL.